This T cell receptor (beta chain) was found in a study of CD8+ T cells in alopecia areata (dated by TCRdb to between 2018 and 2020). Looking at the study overall: The treated patients took part in an open-label pilot trial in which moderate-to-severe alopecia areata was treated with oral tofacitinib at 5 to 10 mg twice daily. Tofacitinib was given for 6 to 18 months, followed by 6 months of follow-up off drug to assess delayed response and recurrence. Disease severity in treated patients was measured with the SALT score, which quantifies the percentage of affected scalp surface area. On the human side, TCRbeta sequencing was run on scalp tissue and on sorted CD4+ and CD8+ peripheral blood T cells from healthy controls and from alopecia areata patients with either patchy or totalis/universalis disease. Tofacitinib-treated patients had biopsies at baseline and at 4 and 24 weeks of treatment, with a later scalp biopsy in several patients. TCRbeta CDR3 regions were amplified by immunoSEQ multiplex PCR with 35 Vbeta forward and 13 Jbeta reverse primers. RNA was obtained with the PAXgene miRNA kit for fixed scalp, the miRNeasy kit for PBMCs, and the RNeasy kit for mouse skin. Scalp clonality was compared among normal scalp (n=4), patchy alopecia areata scalp (n=8), and alopecia totalis/universalis scalp (n=8). The study used high-throughput TCRbeta sequencing to examine T cell clonal expansion in alopecia areata, in both the C3H/HeJ mouse model and human patients. Study-wide conclusions, independent of this receptor: Because the treated cohort was small and included a single nonresponder, larger studies are needed to assess links between baseline CD8+ expansion and response. Scalp clonality and the number of expanded CD8+ clones among the top 100 scalp clones were significantly decreased by tofacitinib. TCR sequences shared between patients were less clear than in mice, possibly partly because of HLA diversity in the patient population. Unlike mouse skin, which is dominated by gammadelta T cells, normal human skin has resident alphabeta T cells that are also sequenced, and this complicates analysis of the scalp TCR repertoire. Many expanded lesional clones persisted in scalp and blood during tofacitinib treatment, which may partly explain relapse after stopping treatment. Lesional scalp, especially in alopecia totalis/universalis, showed higher clonality and more expanded CD8+ clones than normal scalp, suggesting antigenic drive.

V lost 0 bases and J lost 11 bases; the stretch between them is 13 bases long. Reading from cysteine to phenylalanine, the CDR3 counts 13 amino acids. Only the CDR3 part of the read is kept: 39 bases, read in frame from the first base. Based on the germline V gene, the CDR1 and CDR2 sequences are SGHDN and FVKESK. The library was generated by the immunoSEQ multiplex PCR assay. For TCR sequencing, RNA was extracted from every sample and reverse transcribed into cDNA to serve as template. SuperScript III was used for first-strand cDNA synthesis, primed with a 2:1 mix of oligo-dT and random hexamers. A synthetic immune receptor repertoire was used to measure amplification bias, and any remaining bias was corrected computationally. In the paper's pipeline: Raw reads were preprocessed to remove errors, and CDR3 was defined according to IMGT conventions as the region from the conserved cysteine to phenylalanine. Clonality was computed as 1 minus the Shannon entropy, with the entropy normalized by log2 of the number of productive unique TCRs. Whether each scalp clone was CD4 or CD8 was inferred by checking scalp TCRbeta sequences against the CD4 and CD8 repertoires from sorted blood. The table comes from immuneACCESS by way of TCRdb, which keeps in-frame sequences with V and J called. Part of the clones is missing from these tables; in studies checked, under half for an unresolved V gene and the rest for unknown reasons. V and J calls and clone size are those listed in that table; D and trimming were worked out from the DNA. The sample records 90,000 to 120,000 clones, about 83% of which are singletons. Around a quarter of the sample comes from the top ten.

The table lists this clone with a few counts. Its antigen target is currently unknown. No base quality values were provided; no much bigger clone lies one nucleotide off. The time point tag for this specimen amounts to: around 26 weeks on oral tofacitinib. The treatment or condition tag for this specimen amounts to: oral pan-JAK inhibitor, 5-10 mg twice daily. Peripheral blood and lesional scalp punch biopsies were obtained from patients with alopecia areata. After PBMCs were isolated by density centrifugation and stained for CD3, CD4 and CD8, a FACSAria was used to sort CD4+ and CD8+ T cells. This sequence originates from a human donor with alopecia areata. This specimen was CD8+ T cells sorted from blood, taken at week 24, from a patient treated with tofacitinib. The rearrangement combines TRBV14 with TRBJ1-1; TRBD1 could be the D gene, as 5 bases match. The nucleotides are TGTGCCAGCAGCCAAGATTGGGGACTAGGCGCTTTCTTT. The encoded protein is CASSQDWGLGAFF.